This T cell receptor (beta chain) was captured by sequencing in a study of blood T cells in healthy people across ages. This clonotype has at least ten counts. The CDR3 is made up of 14 amino acids. The V end was cut by 5 bases, the J end by 4 bases, with 15 bases between. Using a J-beta primer mix together with a sample-barcoded 5' primer, a second PCR was run for roughly 6 to 11 cycles. TCRdb recomputed calls from the 5' RACE reads with MiXCR, one row per CDR3 protein. The sample contains some 1.5 million distinct CDR3 sequences, under 30% of which appear only once. The source material was blood. The clonotype was recovered from a woman between 25 and 40 years old in good health. This rearrangement joins TRBV12-3 or TRBV12-4 to TRBJ2-7; D assignment may be TRBD1 or TRBD2 (6 bases each). The CDR3 here is CASSPEGGFYEQYF. The CDR3 region has the DNA TGTGCCAGCAGTCCCGAGGGGGGTTTTTACGAGCAGTACTTC.